This T cell receptor (beta chain) was recorded in a study of shared clonotypes between healthy human individuals (dated by TCRdb to the early 2020s). Regarding the complete study: The cohort included a few men and two women between 18 and 49 years of age. For each donor, CD4 naive and CD4 memory were each given three plates, CD8 naive was given two plates, and CD8 memory was given one plate. To estimate repertoire size and how much clonotype sharing occurs between individuals, the study deeply sequenced the blood TCR repertoires of roughly 5 healthy adults. Different laboratories and diverse techniques were used to prepare libraries and sequence TCR repertoires, to increase sequencing depth and limit assay-specific biases. Leukapheresis yielded between about 0.85 and 10 billion PBMCs per donor. Study-level results and caveats: Naive subsets generally had larger estimated clonotype richness than memory subsets did. Because the study included only a small number of donors, the genetic and exposure-history diversity represented was limited. Sampling was restricted to blood, and TCR repertoires in tissue are likely to differ from TCR repertoires in blood. Rarefaction of sorted-subset datasets indicated incomplete sequencing despite the large sequencing depth. Clonotypes shared by all four sorted-subset donors showed higher generation probabilities than non-shared clonotypes. Pairwise subsampling led to the expectation that sequencing depth would affect the degree of clonotype sharing among donors. When a handful of donors were compared, the shared fraction of clonotypes was about 5.2% for naive CD4, approximately 3.5% for naive CD8, more than 2% for memory CD4, and less than 0.5% for memory CD8.

Turning to this clone: No antigen is known for it. It has no much larger one-base neighbor in the sample; base qualities were not kept.

The donors were healthy, HIV-negative adults who had no recently reported acute infections or vaccinations. Every donor was a Caucasian adult residing in Nashville, Tennessee, USA. Magnetic negative selection was used to enrich CD4+ T cells, after which naive cells were positively selected on CD45RA and the negative fraction became the memory subset. Blood was collected by leukapheresis, and PBMCs were isolated by Ficoll-Histopaque density gradient centrifugation and then cryopreserved in liquid nitrogen vapor phase. Purity and quantity of every magnetically sorted T cell population were checked by analytical flow cytometry. Each sorted fraction had its genomic DNA isolated and then quantified by UV absorbance on a Nanodrop 2000c. Looking up the germline V gene (reference sequence) yields CDR1 SEHNR and CDR2 FQNEAQ. The CDR3 has 15 amino acids, counting the end cysteine and phenylalanine. The sequence is cut down to CDR3 DNA, 45 bases in frame from base 1. From V the trimming removes 4 bases and from J it removes 4 bases, while the gene matches leave 5 bases of the junction unaccounted for.

TCR CDR3 regions were amplified from genomic DNA by multiplex PCR using the deep immunoSEQ assay. Extracted genomic DNA from each cell subset was distributed evenly across all wells of several immunoSEQ 96-well plates, and each plate was treated as a replicate. Each replicate PCR for sorted subsets received about 220 ng genomic DNA, equal to about 30,000 T cell genomes. The purified libraries were quantified using a Qubit 3.0 fluorometer, sized with a Bioanalyzer 2100, and then quantified again using the KAPA Library Quantification kit. Each immunoSEQ 96-well plate was sequenced on its own single-read 150-cycle Illumina NextSeq 550 flow cell. The authors' analysis ran thus. Because only junctional sequences without quality scores were contained in the immunoSEQ output, filtering matching that applied to full-length reads could not be performed. To assign V/J genes and CDR3, sequences were annotated using PyIR, a Python wrapper for IgBLAST v1.9, with IMGT germline references. Reads were filtered out if the reads had weak V/J assignments (E-value above 1e-6), no CDR3, stop codons, out-of-frame junctions, or ambiguous translated residues. V3J clonotypes were defined as sequences sharing the same inferred V gene, J gene, and CDR3 amino acid sequence. Percentage overlap between repertoires was calculated by dividing the number of shared unique clonotypes by the size of the smaller repertoire. Richness of each repertoire was evaluated using RTK rarefaction, the Chao1 estimator, and Recon v2.1 estimates of unobserved clonotypes. For all TCRbeta clonotypes obtained by the gDNA method from several donors, generation probabilities were computed with OLGA. This is the immuneACCESS table as TCRdb keeps it, with only in-frame sequences that have V and J called. A part of the clones is gone; compared with another copy, unresolved V genes explain less than half, and the rest is unexplained. V and J calls and clone size are copied from that table; D and trimming were computed from the DNA. This sample comprises about 2,500,000 clones, around nine tenths of them detected only once. 0.14% of the sample rests with the top ten.

Input material: naive CD4+ T cells sorted from blood. What this sample's cell subset or site label stands for: CD45RA+ positively selected. The TCR originated in a young man in good health. Recombination joined TRBV7-9 with TRBJ2-5; TRBD2 lines up with 11 middle nucleotides. In nucleotide form, the sequence is TGTGCCAGCAGCTCGCCCGGGACTAGCGGAGAGACCCAGTACTTC. Its amino acids are CASSSPGTSGETQYF.